Presented here are 26 T cell receptor beta chains from one specimen sequenced in a study of CD8+CD57+ T cells in acquired aplastic anemia. Researchers used genomic DNA as the template to profile TCR beta VDJ and CDR3. TCRdb called the reads again in MiXCR, with one record for every CDR3 protein. The sample includes more than 100,000 distinct CDR3 sequences, about half seen only once; the top ten take 2% to 3%. The sequenced sample consisted of sorted CD4+, CD8+, or CD8+CD57+ T cells (not recorded which) from PBMCs. The source is a human donor in good health, serving as a control.

This clonotype occurred many times. The chain recombines TRBV4-2 with TRBJ1-4, with a weak D call TRBD1 (5 bases). This CDR3 spans 15 amino acids. Germline V gene sequence: CDR1 LGHNA, CDR2 YNFKEQ. V lost 0 bases and J lost 7, with 12 bases in between. CDR3 coding DNA: TGTGCCAGCAGCCAAGATCGGGGGTTACGTGAAAAACTGTTTTTT. Its translation is CASSQDRGLREKLFF.

This clonotype was counted ten times or more. In DNA form, the CDR3 reads TGTGCCAGCAGCGGCTTGGGGTATGAGACCCAGTACTTC. This translates into CASSGLGYETQYF. This chain joins TRBV9 and TRBJ2-5; D unclear. The length of the CDR3 is 13 residues. CDR1 and CDR2 (germline): SGDLS, YYNGEE. V lost 3 bases and J lost 5, with 11 bases in between.

In this sample, this clonotype turned up many times. The chain combines TRBV6-6 with TRBJ2-1; 7 bases map to TRBD2. The CDR3 totals 13 residues. Germline V gene lookup returns CDR1 MNHNY and CDR2 SVGAGI (reference sequence). J lost 3 bases, V lost 5 bases, and 1 base had no gene match. The CDR3 loop reads CASSSGVYNEQFF. The CDR3 DNA is TGTGCCAGCAGTAGCGGGGTCTACAATGAGCAGTTCTTC.

The rearrangement uses TRBV19 and TRBJ1-1, with D perhaps TRBD1 (6 bases). With 10 bases removed from V and 1 base from J, the gap between germline ends came to 19 bases. The V gene's germline CDR1 is LNHDA and CDR2 SQIVND (reference sequence). CDR3 size: 15 residues. This CDR3 is CATTNAGGANTEAFF. DNA of the CDR3: TGTGCCACTACGAATGCGGGGGGCGCGAACACTGAAGCTTTCTTT.

The chain recombines TRBV12-5 with TRBJ1-2; 7 bases fit TRBD1. There are 13 residues in the CDR3. Trimming cost V 7 bases and J 4 bases; bases outside gene matches: 6. Germline CDR1 is LGHNT and CDR2 is FRNRAP. CDR3 sequence: CASVGTETYGYTF. DNA of the CDR3: TGTGCTAGTGTCGGGACAGAGACCTATGGCTACACCTTC.

V is TRBV20-1 and J is TRBJ2-7; 12 nucleotides align to TRBD1. Germline V lookup: CDR1 DFQATT, CDR2 SNEGSKA (reference sequence). The CDR3 sequence is 16 residues long. V gave up 4 bases and J gave up 6 bases; unmatched junction bases: 13. CDR3 sequence reads: CSAMSTYGTGGGEQYF. The CDR3 DNA reads TGCAGTGCTATGTCTACCTACGGGACAGGGGGCGGCGAGCAGTACTTC.

This clonotype was recorded many times. J is TRBJ1-3 and V is TRBV24-1; D is unresolved. This CDR3 is 13 amino acids long. V was pared by 9 bases and J by 2 bases, with 10 bases between. In germline, CDR1 is KGHDR, CDR2 SFDVKD. CDR3 sequence reads: CATSQTTGNTIYF. The CDR3 nucleotides read TGTGCCACCTCCCAAACTACTGGAAACACCATATATTTT.

The sample holds many counts of this clonotype. The V gene is TRBV12-3 or TRBV12-4, the J gene TRBJ1-2, with unresolved D. Trimming stripped 7 bases from V and 8 bases from J, with 17 bases between. The CDR3 contains 13 residues. CDR3 protein: CASIPYKLGGYTF. The CDR3 nucleotides read TGTGCCAGCATCCCGTATAAGTTGGGGGGCTACACCTTC.

The rearrangement links TRBV25-1 to TRBJ2-1; 8 bases match TRBD1. The germline V gene has CDR1 MGHDK and CDR2 SYGVNS. This CDR3 is built from 17 residues. The junction had 12 bases not matched to a gene; V was cut back by 4 bases and J by 4 bases. The CDR3 loop reads CASSARDQGAGYNEQFF. CDR3 bases: TGTGCCAGCAGTGCTAGAGATCAGGGGGCCGGATACAATGAGCAGTTCTTC.

This clonotype occurred many times. The chain recombines TRBV11-3 with TRBJ2-1; possible D gene TRBD2, 6 bases. Germline CDR1 SGHNT, CDR2 YENEEA. The CDR3 runs 13 residues. Trimming took 8 bases from V and 10 from J, leaving 18 bases between them. This chain's CDR3 is CASLNRGSGEQFF. CDR3 nucleotide sequence: TGTGCCAGCCTAAACCGGGGCAGCGGGGAGCAGTTCTTC.

Ten or more counts support this clonotype. CDR3 nucleotide sequence: TGTGCCAGCAGCTCGAACGCCTTAGCGGGGGGGCCAGATACGCAGTATTTT. It codes for CASSSNALAGGPDTQYF. The chain employs TRBV5-8 and TRBJ2-3; 11 nucleotides match TRBD2. J gave up 4 bases and V 3 bases, and 10 bases lay outside the gene matches. This CDR3 has 17 amino acids. The germline V gene has CDR1 SGHTS and CDR2 YDEGEE.

The chain uses TRBV7-3 and TRBJ1-6; D remains unclear. This CDR3 has 15 amino acids. V was clipped by 6 bases and J by 3 bases, with 12 bases between them. Per the germline V gene, CDR1 is SGHTA and CDR2 is FQGTGA. CDR3 nucleotide sequence: TGTGCCAGCAGACATAGACAAGACTATAATTCACCCCTCCACTTT. This translates into CASRHRQDYNSPLHF.

This clonotype was seen at least ten times. One end of the junction varies from germline; a read error may be responsible. The chain combines TRBV7-9 with TRBJ2-7, with D hard to call. The CDR3 consists of 10 residues. Germline V gives CDR1 SEHNR, CDR2 FQNEAQ (reference sequence). The CDR3 reads CASGVYGQNF. The DNA of the CDR3 is TGTGCCAGCGGAGTTTACGGGCAAAACTTC.

This clonotype was recorded a few times. The V gene is TRBV14, the J gene TRBJ1-2, with D possibly being TRBD1 (6 bases). Germline-derived CDR1 and CDR2 are SGHDN and FVKESK. Trimming removed 0 bases from V and 13 bases from J, with 18 bases in between. This CDR3 has 14 amino acids. The CDR3 protein is CASSQEETGLGSTF. For the CDR3, the DNA is TGTGCCAGCAGCCAAGAGGAGACAGGCCTGGGTTCCACCTTC.

The gene calls are TRBV7-9 and TRBJ1-4; 8 nucleotides agree with TRBD1. The V gene end was trimmed by 10 bases and the J gene end by 5 bases; junction bases not matched to a gene: 3. CDR3 length: 12 residues. CDR1 is SEHNR, CDR2 FQNEAQ, per germline (reference sequence). The CDR3 bases are TGTGCCAACAGGGGGACGAATGAAAAACTGTTTTTT. Amino acids: CANRGTNEKLFF.

This clonotype was detected many times. CDR3 nucleotides: TGTGCCTCCGGGGACATTTCTAACTATGGCTACACCTTC. Its translation is CASGDISNYGYTF. V usage is TRBV6-1 and J usage is TRBJ1-2; a possible D gene is TRBD1 (6 bases). This CDR3 has 13 residues. The germline gives CDR1 MNHNS, CDR2 SASEGT. Trimming pared 11 bases from V and 0 bases from J, leaving 13 bases between.

The gene calls are TRBV29-1 and TRBJ1-4; D is ambiguous. V shed 6 bases and J shed 8 bases, with 22 bases lying between them. Germline V CDR1 and CDR2: SQVTM, ANQGSEA. CDR3 length: 15 amino acids. CDR3 bases: TGCAGCGTCGCAATAAAGCGGACCGTAGGGGAAAAACTGTTTTTT. Its protein product is CSVAIKRTVGEKLFF.

Points on this clonotype: A single base separates this from a much larger clone, so it may be a read error. The chain has TRBV11-1 and TRBJ2-7; D is possibly TRBD1 (6 bases). In germline, CDR1 is SGHAT, CDR2 FQDESV (reference sequence). The CDR3 has 18 residues. V lost 1 base, J lost 5 bases, and 24 bases lay in between. CDR3 protein: CASSLGVSSAGRGHEQYF. As DNA, the CDR3 is TGTGCCAGCAGCTTAGGGGTATCTTCCGCGGGCAGGGGCCACGAGCAGTACTTC.

To note about this clonotype: With a much larger clone just one base away, this may be a read error. V usage is TRBV20-1 and J usage is TRBJ1-1; 10 bases match TRBD1. Germline-derived CDR1 and CDR2 are DFQATT and SNEGSKA (reference sequence). After removal of 5 bases from V and 6 bases from J, the junction contained 12 bases not matched to a gene. The CDR3 extends over 15 amino acids. CDR3 amino acids: CSAGARTGGGSEAFF. CDR3 nucleotides: TGCAGTGCTGGAGCCCGGACAGGGGGGGGCTCTGAAGCTTTCTTT.

The chain links TRBV2 to TRBJ1-1; D is perhaps TRBD1 (6 bases). This CDR3 spans 10 amino acids. Germline V gene sequence: CDR1 SNHLY, CDR2 FYNNEI. The V end was cut by 7 bases, the J end by 8 bases, with 8 bases between. The CDR3 here is CASKGQEAFF. DNA for the CDR3: TGTGCCAGCAAAGGACAGGAAGCTTTCTTT.

This chain connects TRBV7-3 to TRBJ2-3; TRBD2 matches at 12 bases. The junction had 4 bases not matched to a gene; V was cut back by 5 bases and J by 10 bases. The germline CDR1 and CDR2 sequences are SGHTA and FQGTGA. The CDR3 consists of 13 residues. The CDR3 is CASSTTSGGPQYF. The CDR3 DNA sequence: TGTGCCAGCAGCACCACTAGCGGGGGGCCGCAGTATTTT.

In this sample, this clonotype turned up many times. The chain has TRBV7-9 and TRBJ2-5, with D tentatively TRBD1 (8 bases). Germline V gene data show CDR1 as SEHNR and CDR2 as FQNEAQ (reference sequence). CDR3 size: 15 residues. The ends were cut back, 6 bases at V and 2 bases at J, with 16 bases in the middle. In DNA, the CDR3 is TGTGCCAGCAGTCACAGGGGGGGGCCTCAAGAGACCCAGTACTTC. This gives the protein CASSHRGGPQETQYF.

The J gene is TRBJ2-5, the V gene TRBV7-8; a possible D gene is TRBD2 (7 bases). From germline, CDR1 is SGHVS and CDR2 FQNEAQ. The CDR3 sequence is 14 residues long. Trimming left V 2 bases short and J 6 bases short, with 13 bases between. The CDR3 coding sequence is TGTGCCAGCAGCTTAAGGGGGGGCCGACAGACCCAGTACTTC. Translating gives CASSLRGGRQTQYF.

The V and J genes are TRBV11-2 and TRBJ1-1; weak D call: TRBD1 (5 bases). V lost 5 bases to trimming and J lost 1 base, with 17 bases between them. The CDR3 loop spans 16 amino acids. The germline V gene has CDR1 SGHAT and CDR2 FQNNGV. CDR3 loop: CASSPVWGLENTEAFF. For the CDR3, the DNA is TGTGCCAGCAGCCCCGTTTGGGGACTAGAGAACACTGAAGCTTTCTTT.

This clonotype was recorded once. V is TRBV9 and J is TRBJ1-1, with unresolved D. V lost 4 bases and J lost 8, with 15 bases in between. Per the germline V gene, CDR1 is SGDLS and CDR2 is YYNGEE. The CDR3 sequence is 13 residues long. The CDR3 is CASSPGVMAEAFF. The CDR3 DNA sequence: TGTGCCAGCAGCCCGGGAGTCATGGCGGAAGCTTTCTTT.

In this sample, this clonotype turned up many times. V gene TRBV11-2 combines with J gene TRBJ2-2; D is possibly TRBD1 or TRBD2 (6 bases each). CDR1 and CDR2 (germline): SGHAT, FQNNGV. Trimming removed 4 bases from V and 6 bases from J, with 18 bases in between. This CDR3 has 16 residues. In DNA form, the CDR3 reads TGTGCCAGCAGCTCGTCCCTCGGGGGCAGGTCCGGGGAGCTGTTTTTT. It codes for CASSSSLGGRSGELFF.